These 19 T cell receptor beta chains originate from one sample sequenced in a study of blood T cell repertoires in COVID-19. TCRdb's copy holds only in-frame clones and misses some; the assay was immunoSEQ multiplex PCR. This repertoire shows 150,000 to 200,000 clones, 80% to 90% found once; its top ten account for approximately 11%. Sequenced input: peripheral blood. These receptor sequences come from a woman between 55 and 75 years old with COVID-19, enrolled during active disease.

This rearrangement joins TRBV7-3 to TRBJ2-1; a possible D gene is TRBD1 (6 bases). V shed 5 bases and J shed 0 bases, with 17 bases lying between them. CDR3 length: 17 residues. The germline CDR1 and CDR2 sequences are SGHTA and FQGTGA. The CDR3 DNA reads as TGTGCCAGCAGCGCATACAGGGATTCACGCTCCTACAATGAGCAGTTCTTC. Translation gives CASSAYRDSRSYNEQFF.

This clone was seen more than once but under ten times. The genes are TRBV27 and TRBJ1-3, with TRBD1 as a possible D gene (5 bases). Germline CDR1 and CDR2: MNHEY and SMNVEV (reference sequence). There are 16 residues in the CDR3. V lost 6 bases to trimming and J lost 0 bases, with 15 bases between them. CDR3 sequence reads: CASSMGGIYSGNTIYF. The CDR3 DNA reads as TGTGCCAGCAGCATGGGGGGAATATACTCTGGAAACACCATATATTTT.

In its sample, this clone was seen once. The chain has TRBV5-6 and TRBJ2-3; TRBD2 is a possible D gene (5 bases). The CDR3 sequence is 14 residues long. V was shortened by 7 bases and J by 4 bases, with 16 bases between the two germline ends. CDR1 is SGHDT, CDR2 YYEEEE, per germline. CDR3 coding DNA: TGTGCCAGCGCCCCTCGAACAGCGGCAGATACGCAGTATTTT. Translation gives CASAPRTAADTQYF. Using reference TRBV5-6 and TRBJ2-3 for the parts outside the CDR3, the full variable domain is DAGVTQSPTHLIKTRGQQVTLRCSPKSGHDTVSWYQQALGQGPQFIFQYYEEEERQRGNFPDRFSGHQFPNYSSELNVNALLLGDSALYLCASAPRTAADTQYFGPGTRLTVL.

Only one count was recorded for this clone. CDR3 region: CSVVVTANTEAFF. The CDR3, as DNA: TGCAGCGTTGTGGTTACTGCGAACACTGAAGCTTTCTTT. The J gene is TRBJ1-1, the V gene TRBV29-1; no definite D call. Trimming shortened V by 4 bases and J by 1 base, and 10 bases separated the two germline ends. The CDR3 runs 13 residues. CDR1 SQVTM and CDR2 ANQGSEA come from the germline V gene.

The genes are TRBV5-8 and TRBJ1-4; D unclear. The ends were cut back, 10 bases at V and 7 bases at J, with 23 bases in the middle. This CDR3 contains 15 residues. Germline V lookup: CDR1 SGHTS, CDR2 YDEGEE. CDR3 protein: CASSRGSTVGEKLFF. CDR3 DNA sequence: TGTGCCTCCAGCCGGGGATCGACGGTGGGTGAAAAACTGTTTTTT.

This clone showed up just once. This sequence joins TRBV27 and TRBJ1-2, with D perhaps TRBD1 (5 bases). Between the trimmed V and J ends, which lost 7 bases and 6 bases, there was a span of 18 bases. The CDR3 is made up of 14 amino acids. The germline gives CDR1 MNHEY, CDR2 SMNVEV (reference sequence). CDR3 nucleotides: TGTGCCAGCACCCCCGCGGGGGGGTATCATGGCTACACCTTC. Protein sequence: CASTPAGGYHGYTF.

J is TRBJ1-4 and V is TRBV15; 8 bases fit TRBD1. The CDR3 totals 15 residues. With V trimmed by 8 bases and J by 8 bases, 13 bases remained unmatched. Germline assignment: CDR1 LNHNV and CDR2 YYDKDF (reference sequence). This chain's CDR3 is CATADRTGRGEKLFF. CDR3 bases: TGTGCCACCGCTGATCGGACAGGGAGAGGCGAAAAACTGTTTTTT.

This clone was counted once. This rearrangement joins TRBV29-1 to TRBJ2-5, with a tentative D call TRBD2 (6 bases). Trimming took 3 bases from V and 5 from J, leaving 10 bases between them. The CDR3 is made up of 12 amino acids. Germline V lookup: CDR1 SQVTM, CDR2 ANQGSEA. In DNA, the CDR3 is TGCAGCGTTGATTGGGGGGATGAGACCCAGTACTTC. Translating it yields CSVDWGDETQYF.

The genes are TRBV3-1 (or the pseudogene TRBV3-2) and TRBJ2-1; TRBD2 matches at 12 bases. Per the germline V gene, CDR1 is LGHDT and CDR2 is YNNKEL (reference sequence). V dropped 4 bases and J dropped 7; count of bases not matched to a gene: 2. The CDR3 contains 14 residues. The CDR3 loop reads CASSPLAGGNEQFF. DNA for the CDR3: TGTGCCAGCAGCCCCCTAGCGGGAGGGAATGAGCAGTTCTTC.

This sequence joins TRBV5-1 and TRBJ2-3; 10 positions match TRBD1. The ends lost 5 bases at V and 3 bases at J; junction bases unmatched: 6. Germline V CDR1 and CDR2: SGHRS, YFSETQ. The CDR3 is made up of 15 amino acids. This chain's CDR3 is CASSRGQGKTDTQYF. Here the CDR3 DNA reads TGCGCCAGCAGTCGGGGACAGGGGAAAACAGATACGCAGTATTTT.

This chain uses TRBV5-1 with TRBJ2-5; TRBD2 matches at 8 bases. Trimming removed 6 bases from V and 5 bases from J; junction bases left unmatched: 6. CDR1 and CDR2 from the germline V gene are SGHRS and YFSETQ. CDR3 length: 13 amino acids. The DNA for the CDR3 is TGCGCCAGCACAAGCGGGAGCAAGGAGACCCAGTACTTC. This gives the protein CASTSGSKETQYF.

The chain employs TRBV4-3 and TRBJ1-2, with 8 positions matching TRBD1. This CDR3 has 16 amino acids. Germline CDR1 is LGHNA and CDR2 is YSLEER. V trimming: 3 bases; J trimming: 6 bases; junction bases outside the gene matches: 12. CDR3 nucleotides: TGCGCCAGCAGCCAGACGATTCGGACAGGGAGGGATGGCTACACCTTC. This gives the protein CASSQTIRTGRDGYTF.

The CDR3 sequence is CASSMELQGLGLSGTYEQYF. The CDR3 nucleotides are TGTGCCAGTAGTATGGAACTACAGGGGTTAGGCTTATCGGGGACCTACGAGCAGTACTTC. The rearrangement uses TRBV19 and TRBJ2-7; 7 nucleotides agree with TRBD1. The CDR3 spans 20 residues. Unmatched junction bases numbered 22, after V lost 3 bases and J lost 2 bases. Germline V lookup: CDR1 LNHDA, CDR2 SQIVND (reference sequence).

This clone has just one count. The chain employs TRBV4-3 and TRBJ2-7; 13 bases agree with TRBD2. Per germline, CDR1 LGHNA and CDR2 YSLEER. After removal of 4 bases from V and 2 bases from J, the junction contained 8 bases not matched to a gene. The CDR3 has 17 residues. The CDR3 is CASSPTRLAGGPYEQYF. The CDR3 coding sequence is TGCGCCAGCAGCCCCACCCGACTAGCGGGAGGTCCCTACGAGCAGTACTTC.

V usage is TRBV30 and J usage is TRBJ1-5, with D hard to call. The CDR3 is 13 amino acids. CDR1 and CDR2 from the germline V gene are GTSNPN and SVGIG (reference sequence). V lost 3 bases and J 9 bases, leaving 15 bases between the germline ends. The CDR3 DNA is TGTGCCTGGAGGGAGTGGGCTGGAGGGCCCCAGCATTTT. Protein: CAWREWAGGPQHF.

The rearrangement links TRBV3-1 (or the pseudogene TRBV3-2) to TRBJ2-7; weak D call: TRBD1 (5 bases). Trimming cost V 1 base and J 4 bases, with 14 bases left between them. Germline V gene data show CDR1 as LGHDT and CDR2 as YNNKEL (reference sequence). The CDR3 runs to 15 residues. CDR3: CASSQGMEQGYEQYF. CDR3 bases: TGTGCCAGCAGCCAAGGAATGGAGCAGGGTTACGAGCAGTACTTC.

The V gene is TRBV10-1, the J gene TRBJ1-1, with 11 bases identical to TRBD1. The V segment lost 10 bases and the J segment 1 base; nucleotides outside the gene matches: 8. This CDR3 is built from 15 residues. Germline CDR1 reads WNHNN; CDR2 reads SYGVQD (reference sequence). CDR3 in amino acids: CATHGTGGRNTEAFF. As DNA, the CDR3 is TGCGCCACCCACGGGACAGGGGGGAGGAACACTGAAGCTTTCTTT.

The V and J genes are TRBV14 and TRBJ1-3; D gene ambiguous. CDR1 and CDR2 (germline): SGHDN, FVKESK. V shed 1 base and J shed 0 bases, with 13 bases lying between them. The CDR3 consists of 17 residues. CDR3 nucleotides: TGTGCCAGCAGCCAAGCCGAGACATCTCTCTCTGGAAACACCATATATTTT. This gives the protein CASSQAETSLSGNTIYF.

The rearrangement joins TRBV11-3 to TRBJ2-5, with 12 bases identical to TRBD2. This CDR3 region has 16 residues. The germline V gene encodes CDR1 SGHNT and CDR2 YENEEA. The trim removed 2 bases at V and 5 bases at J, leaving 6 bases unmatched. This chain's CDR3 is CASSLMGTSGSETQYF. In DNA, the CDR3 is TGTGCCAGCAGCTTAATGGGGACTAGCGGGTCGGAGACCCAGTACTTC.